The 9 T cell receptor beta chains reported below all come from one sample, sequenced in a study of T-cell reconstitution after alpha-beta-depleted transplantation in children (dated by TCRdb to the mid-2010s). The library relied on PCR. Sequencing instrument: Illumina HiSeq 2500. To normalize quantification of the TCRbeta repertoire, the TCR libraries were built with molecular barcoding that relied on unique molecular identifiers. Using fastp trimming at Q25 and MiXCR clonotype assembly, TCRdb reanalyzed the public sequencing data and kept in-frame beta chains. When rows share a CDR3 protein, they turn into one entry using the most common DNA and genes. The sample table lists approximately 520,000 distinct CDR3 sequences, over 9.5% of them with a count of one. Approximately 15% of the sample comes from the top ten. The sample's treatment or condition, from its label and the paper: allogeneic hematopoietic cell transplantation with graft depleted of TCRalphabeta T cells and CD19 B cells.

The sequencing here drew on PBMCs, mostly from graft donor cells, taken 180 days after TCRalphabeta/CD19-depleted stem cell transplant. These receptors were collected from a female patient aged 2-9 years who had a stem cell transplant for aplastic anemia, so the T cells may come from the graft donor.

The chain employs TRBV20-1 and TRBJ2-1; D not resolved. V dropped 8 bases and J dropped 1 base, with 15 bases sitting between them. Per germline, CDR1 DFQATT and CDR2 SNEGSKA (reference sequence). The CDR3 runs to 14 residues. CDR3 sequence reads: CSSRRSYSYNEQFF. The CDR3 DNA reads TGCAGTTCTCGACGGTCCTATTCCTACAATGAGCAGTTCTTC.

The CDR3 DNA follows: TGTGCCAGCAGCCGACAGGGGAAGTACGAGCAGTACTTC. This encodes CASSRQGKYEQYF. This chain links TRBV7-2 with TRBJ2-7; 8 bases are a match to TRBD1. This CDR3 is 13 amino acids long. The J segment lost 4 bases and the V segment lost 5 bases, leaving 4 bases of the junction unmatched. Germline-derived CDR1 and CDR2 are SGHTA and FQGNSA.

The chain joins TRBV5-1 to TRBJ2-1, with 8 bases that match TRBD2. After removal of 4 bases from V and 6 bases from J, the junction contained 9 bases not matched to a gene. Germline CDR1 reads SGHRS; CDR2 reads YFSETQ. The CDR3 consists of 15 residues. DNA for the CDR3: TGCGCCAGCAGCCCCTTGGGACTAGAGGTCAATGAGCAGTTCTTC. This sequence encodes CASSPLGLEVNEQFF.

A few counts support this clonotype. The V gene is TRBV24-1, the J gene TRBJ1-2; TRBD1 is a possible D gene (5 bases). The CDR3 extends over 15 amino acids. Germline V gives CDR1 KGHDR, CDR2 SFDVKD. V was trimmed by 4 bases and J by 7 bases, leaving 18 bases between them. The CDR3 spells CATSDTVGTLGGYTF. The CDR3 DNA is TGTGCCACCAGTGACACTGTCGGGACCCTTGGTGGCTACACCTTC.

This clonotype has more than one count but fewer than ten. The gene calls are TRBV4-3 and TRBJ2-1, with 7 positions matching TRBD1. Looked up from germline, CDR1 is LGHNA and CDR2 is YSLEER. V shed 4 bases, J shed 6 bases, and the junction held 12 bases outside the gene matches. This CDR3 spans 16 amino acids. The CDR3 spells CASSPGTGDLSNEQFF. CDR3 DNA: TGCGCCAGCAGCCCGGGCACAGGGGACCTTTCCAATGAGCAGTTCTTC.

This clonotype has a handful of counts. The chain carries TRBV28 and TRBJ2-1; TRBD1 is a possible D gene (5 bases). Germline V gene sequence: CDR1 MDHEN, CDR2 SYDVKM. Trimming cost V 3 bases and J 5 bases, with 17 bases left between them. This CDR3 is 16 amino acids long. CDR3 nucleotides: TGTGCCAGCAGTTTGGTCCTCAGGGTCATAGACAATGAGCAGTTCTTC. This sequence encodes CASSLVLRVIDNEQFF.

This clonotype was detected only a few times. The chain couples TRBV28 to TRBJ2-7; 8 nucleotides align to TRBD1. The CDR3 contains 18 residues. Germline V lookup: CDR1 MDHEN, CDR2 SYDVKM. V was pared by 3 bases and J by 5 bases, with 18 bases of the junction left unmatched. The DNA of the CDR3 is TGTGCCAGCAGTTTTTTTACGTCCTCAGGGGGCGTTATGGACGAGCAGTACTTC. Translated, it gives CASSFFTSSGGVMDEQYF.

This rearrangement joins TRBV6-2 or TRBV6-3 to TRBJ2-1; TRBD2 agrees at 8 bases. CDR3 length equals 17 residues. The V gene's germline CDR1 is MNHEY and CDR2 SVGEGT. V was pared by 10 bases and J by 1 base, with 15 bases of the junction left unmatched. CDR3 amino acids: CATDFGGAPPSYNEQFF. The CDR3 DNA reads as TGTGCCACCGATTTCGGGGGGGCTCCCCCTTCCTACAATGAGCAGTTCTTC.

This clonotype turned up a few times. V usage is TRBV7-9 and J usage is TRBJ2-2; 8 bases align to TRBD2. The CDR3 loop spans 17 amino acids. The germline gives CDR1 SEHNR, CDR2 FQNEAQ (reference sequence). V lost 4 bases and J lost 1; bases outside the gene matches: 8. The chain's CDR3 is CASSSLLSGRNTGELFF. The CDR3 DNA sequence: TGTGCCAGCAGCTCCTTATTAAGCGGGAGGAACACCGGGGAGCTGTTTTTT.